A single sample gave rise to the 15 T cell receptor beta chains below, sequenced in a study of identical twins. TCRdb redid the calling of the 5' RACE reads with MiXCR, one entry per CDR3 protein. The table has around 250,000 distinct CDR3 sequences, 5% to 7% seen once. A further study also used this sample, focusing on T cells expressing NK-cell markers.

Sequencing was carried out using CD8+ T cells sorted from blood. These receptors were taken from a woman under 30 in good health.

This clonotype has ten or more counts. The J gene is TRBJ2-7, the V gene TRBV27, with D unresolved. CDR3 size: 14 residues. Trimming pared 7 bases from V and 0 bases from J, leaving 13 bases between. Per germline, CDR1 MNHEY and CDR2 SMNVEV (reference sequence). The chain's CDR3 is CASTPGSNSYEQYF. The CDR3 nucleotides read TGTGCCAGCACCCCGGGTAGTAACTCCTACGAGCAGTACTTC.

The rearrangement joins TRBV11-2 to TRBJ2-1; 9 bases align to TRBD2. V lost 1 base, J lost 5 bases, and 6 bases stayed unmatched. The CDR3 is made up of 16 amino acids. The V gene's germline CDR1 is SGHAT and CDR2 FQNNGV. The CDR3 sequence is CASSLVVAGENNEQFF. The CDR3 DNA reads as TGTGCCAGCAGCTTAGTGGTAGCGGGAGAAAACAATGAGCAGTTCTTC.

This clonotype was picked up a small number of times. The J gene is TRBJ2-3, the V gene TRBV9, with 12 bases fitting TRBD2. CDR1 and CDR2 from the germline V gene are SGDLS and YYNGEE. V dropped 3 bases and J dropped 0; count of bases not matched to a gene: 2. The CDR3 is made up of 16 amino acids. The CDR3 bases are TGTGCCAGCAGCGAAGGACTAGCGGGAAGCACAGATACGCAGTATTTT. It is translated as CASSEGLAGSTDTQYF.

The chain joins TRBV11-2 to TRBJ2-7; a possible D gene is TRBD1 (5 bases). V was cut by 5 bases and J by 1 base, with 15 bases left in between. Germline assignment: CDR1 SGHAT and CDR2 FQNNGV. The CDR3 sequence is 15 residues long. CDR3 protein: CASSRTGQGSYEQYF. In DNA, the CDR3 is TGTGCCAGCAGCCGCACCGGGCAGGGATCCTACGAGCAGTACTTC.

V and J are TRBV29-1 and TRBJ1-3; TRBD1 matches 9 bases. CDR1 and CDR2 from the germline V gene are SQVTM and ANQGSEA. The CDR3 has 14 amino acids. V gave up 4 bases and J gave up 2 bases; unmatched junction bases: 3. Written as DNA, the CDR3 is TGCAGCGTTGTGGGGACAGGGACTGGAAACACCATATATTTT. Translating it yields CSVVGTGTGNTIYF.

The V call is TRBV27, the J call TRBJ2-7; 11 bases are shared with TRBD2. The J segment lost 12 bases and the V segment lost 4 bases, leaving 17 bases of the junction unmatched. CDR1 and CDR2 (germline): MNHEY, SMNVEV (reference sequence). There are 16 residues in the CDR3. The CDR3, as DNA: TGTGCCAGCAGTTCAGACGGGACTAGCGGCCCTACTCATCCGTACTTC. It is translated as CASSSDGTSGPTHPYF.

This clonotype was seen ten or more times. The V and J genes are TRBV11-2 and TRBJ2-5; D is ambiguous. V was cut by 6 bases and J by 3 bases, with 8 bases left in between. The germline V gene encodes CDR1 SGHAT and CDR2 FQNNGV. The CDR3 is 12 amino acids. The CDR3 loop reads CASSFPEETQYF. The CDR3 bases are TGTGCCAGCAGTTTTCCGGAAGAGACCCAGTACTTC.

This clonotype was counted a few times. V gene TRBV20-1 combines with J gene TRBJ2-7; TRBD1 matches 8 bases. The CDR3 has 14 residues. V lost 0 bases, J lost 3 bases, and 4 bases stayed unmatched. In germline, CDR1 is DFQATT, CDR2 SNEGSKA (reference sequence). The DNA of the CDR3 is TGCAGTGCTAGAGATCCCGGGACAGGCTACGAGCAGTACTTC. Protein: CSARDPGTGYEQYF.

This clonotype was counted at least ten times. The chain employs TRBV12-3 or TRBV12-4 and TRBJ1-2; D remains unclear. V was trimmed by 5 bases and J by 5 bases, leaving 15 bases between them. This CDR3 contains 14 residues. CDR3 coding DNA: TGTGCCAGCAGTCGTGACCCTATTGGGTATGGCTACACCTTC. Its protein is CASSRDPIGYGYTF.

The chain has TRBV4-1 and TRBJ1-1; D is unclear. The V and J ends lost 1 base and 4 bases respectively, with 13 bases between them. CDR3 length equals 15 residues. From germline, CDR1 is MGHRA and CDR2 YSYEKL. The CDR3 nucleotides are TGCGCCAGCAGCCAAGCGGCCGTAAGGAGCACTGAAGCTTTCTTT. Its protein product is CASSQAAVRSTEAFF.

This clonotype occurred a few times. The V call is TRBV12-3 or TRBV12-4, the J call TRBJ1-2, with a tentative D call TRBD1 (6 bases). The CDR3 has 13 residues. Trimming removed 3 bases at V and 4 bases at J, with 9 bases between. The CDR3 is CASSLSGAYGYTF. The CDR3 DNA follows: TGTGCCAGCAGTTTGTCAGGGGCCTATGGCTACACCTTC.

This clonotype has a count of ten or more. The chain carries TRBV3-1 and TRBJ2-7, with 9 bases aligning to TRBD2. Germline-derived CDR1 and CDR2 are LGHDT and YNNKEL (reference sequence). After removal of 0 bases from V and 2 bases from J, the junction contained 11 bases not matched to a gene. CDR3 length: 18 amino acids. The CDR3 DNA sequence: TGTGCCAGCAGCCAAGATCCGACTAGCGGTGGGAAAACCTACGAGCAGTACTTC. It translates to CASSQDPTSGGKTYEQYF.

This clonotype was observed at least ten times. The V call is TRBV7-2, the J call TRBJ2-1, with 7 nucleotides matching TRBD2. Trimming cost V 5 bases and J 10 bases; bases outside gene matches: 8. This CDR3 is built from 13 residues. Germline V gene data show CDR1 as SGHTA and CDR2 as FQGNSA. The CDR3 region is CASSPTGLLEQFF. For the CDR3, the DNA is TGTGCCAGCAGCCCGACGGGACTACTCGAGCAGTTCTTC.

This chain connects TRBV7-2 to TRBJ2-7, with 13 bases matching TRBD2. This CDR3 contains 16 residues. Germline-derived CDR1 and CDR2 are SGHTA and FQGNSA. The ends lost 1 base at V and 6 bases at J; junction bases unmatched: 6. CDR3 residues: CASSLELAGGRSEQYF. For the CDR3, the DNA is TGTGCCAGCAGCTTAGAACTAGCGGGAGGGCGGTCCGAGCAGTACTTC.

The table lists this clonotype with a few counts. The chain joins TRBV27 to TRBJ1-1, with D perhaps matching TRBD1 (6 bases). Trimming cost V 4 bases and J 1 base, with 13 bases left between them. Germline CDR1 reads MNHEY; CDR2 reads SMNVEV (reference sequence). The length of the CDR3 is 15 residues. This CDR3 reads CASSSPRGANTEAFF. In DNA, the CDR3 is TGTGCCAGCAGTTCTCCTCGGGGGGCGAACACTGAAGCTTTCTTT.